These T cell receptor beta chains were read from a single sample in a study of beta chain features in type 1 diabetes. Assay: immunoSEQ multiplex PCR; the TCRdb copy retains only in-frame clones and omits some. The sample contains hundreds of thousands of clones, about 10% of which appear only once. The sample was naive CD4+ T cells from blood. Receptors originate from a woman in her twenties or thirties in good health. CDR3s include the opening cysteine and the closing phenylalanine or tryptophan. A D gene is named only where the DNA matches it firmly. Where a row states a size, it is once, few, many or the class of an expanded clone; other rows omit it.

D	V	size	J	DNA	CDR3
.	TRBV30	few	TRBJ2-7	TGTGCCTGGAGCGGGGGCGGGGGCTCCTACGAGCAGTACTTC	CAWSGGGGSYEQYF
TRBD2	TRBV29-1	.	TRBJ2-2	TGCAGCGCTTCGGGACTAGCGGGCGCCACGAACACCGGGGAGCTGTTTTTT	CSASGLAGATNTGELFF
.	TRBV7-9	few	TRBJ2-1	TGTGCCAGCAGCTTCGAGGGAGGAGGTGAGCAGTTCTTC	CASSFEGGGEQFF
TRBD2	TRBV18	few	TRBJ2-5	TGTGCCAGCTCACCCAGTGGGAGGGCCGTAGAGACCCAGTACTTC	CASSPSGRAVETQYF
.	TRBV29-1	many	TRBJ2-5	TGCAGCGTTGCTAGGGAGACCCAGTACTTC	CSVARETQYF
TRBD1	TRBV7-9	.	TRBJ1-1	TGTGCCAGCAGCTACACGGGACAGGGAAACACTGAAGCTTTCTTT	CASSYTGQGNTEAFF
.	TRBV18	few	TRBJ2-3	TGTGCCAGCTCACCACAGGGAGTGACAGATACGCAGTATTTT	CASSPQGVTDTQYF
TRBD1	TRBV5-6	few	TRBJ2-3	TGTGCCAGCAGCGACAGGGCTACAGATACGCAGTATTTT	CASSDRATDTQYF
TRBD2	TRBV29-1	few	TRBJ2-5	TGCAGCGTTGAGGTTGGGCTAGCGGGAGGTGCGGAGACCCAGTACTTC	CSVEVGLAGGAETQYF
TRBD1	TRBV18	.	TRBJ2-3	TGTGCCAGCTCATACGCCGTCCCGGGACAGGGTGCCATCACAGATACGCAGTATTTT	CASSYAVPGQGAITDTQYF
TRBD2	TRBV7-9	.	TRBJ2-1	TGTGCCAGCAGCTTATCCGCGGGAGATCCAGATGAGCAGTTCTTC	CASSLSAGDPDEQFF
TRBD1	TRBV28	.	TRBJ1-2	TGTGCCAGCCGGACAGGGGGCGCGGAAGGTGGCTACACCTTC	CASRTGGAEGGYTF
TRBD1	TRBV29-1	many	TRBJ2-4	TGCAGCGTCGGGACAGGTCATAACATTCAGTACTTC	CSVGTGHNIQYF
.	TRBV19	.	TRBJ2-1	TGTGCCAGTAGTATTGGGAGGAGATACAATGAGCAGTTCTTC	CASSIGRRYNEQFF
.	TRBV29-1	few	TRBJ2-5	TGCAGCGTTTTCGACAGTCGAGTGGAGACCCAGTACTTC	CSVFDSRVETQYF
.	TRBV20-1	.	TRBJ2-7	TGCAGTGCCCCAGGCTGGTACGGGCAGTACTTC	CSAPGWYGQYF
TRBD1	TRBV5-4	.	TRBJ1-4	TGTGCCAGCAGCCCCCCAGGGGGATCTAATGAAAAACTGTTTTTT	CASSPPGGSNEKLFF
TRBD2	TRBV30	.	TRBJ2-4	TGTGCCTGGATCTCCAGCGGGAGTAAGACCAAAAACATTCAGTACTTC	CAWISSGSKTKNIQYF
TRBD2	TRBV7-9	many	TRBJ2-3	TGTGCCAGCAGTCCACTAGCGACGGCCGATACGCAGTATTTT	CASSPLATADTQYF
.	TRBV7-2	.	TRBJ2-7	TGTGCCAGCAGCTGGCAGGGGCCCTACGAGCAGTACTTC	CASSWQGPYEQYF
.	TRBV4-2	few	TRBJ2-6	TGTGCCAGCAGCCAAGAAACAGTTGGGGCCAACGTCCTGACTTTC	CASSQETVGANVLTF
TRBD2	TRBV9	few	TRBJ2-3	TGTGCCAGCAGCGTAGAGACTAGCGGATTCACAGATACGCAGTATTTT	CASSVETSGFTDTQYF
TRBD2	TRBV28	.	TRBJ2-7	TGTGCCAGCAGTTTGACTAGCGGCAACTCCTACGAGCAGTACTTC	CASSLTSGNSYEQYF
.	TRBV11-1	.	TRBJ2-7	TGTGCCAGCAGCTTCTTTCCGGACAGTGACGTTCACGAGCAGTACTTC	CASSFFPDSDVHEQYF
TRBD2	TRBV7-8	once	TRBJ2-2	TGTGCCAGCAGCTTAAGAGGGACTAGCGGTGGGGGGGAGCTGTTTTTT	CASSLRGTSGGGELFF
TRBD1	TRBV19	.	TRBJ1-2	TGTGCCAGTACGGACAGGGTCACCTATGGCTACACCTTC	CASTDRVTYGYTF
TRBD1	TRBV5-4	few	TRBJ1-4	TGTGCCAGCAGCGAGGACAGGGGCTGGGAAAAACTGTTTTTT	CASSEDRGWEKLFF
.	TRBV9	once	TRBJ1-5	TGTGCCAGCAGCGTAGGTCTCAATCAGCCCCAGCATTTT	CASSVGLNQPQHF
.	TRBV25-1	few	TRBJ1-2	TGTGCCAGCAGTGACGACAGAACTAACTATGGCTACACCTTC	CASSDDRTNYGYTF
.	TRBV7-6	.	TRBJ1-4	TGTGCCAGCAGCTTAGGTTCGGGGACAACTAATGAAAAACTGTTTTTT	CASSLGSGTTNEKLFF
.	TRBV28	.	TRBJ2-1	TGTGCCAGCAGTTTATTGGGACTGGAGCAGTTCTTC	CASSLLGLEQFF
.	TRBV6-1	few	TRBJ2-7	TGTGCCAGCAGCATCCCCGGCAGGACCTACGAGCAGTACTTC	CASSIPGRTYEQYF
.	TRBV28	.	TRBJ1-5	TGTGCCAGCAGACCAATCCTGACGGGGGTTCAGCCCCAGCATTTT	CASRPILTGVQPQHF
TRBD1	TRBV29-1	.	TRBJ2-7	TGCAGCGTTCTTTCCCAGGGGGCGCGAGAGCAGTACTTC	CSVLSQGAREQYF
.	TRBV21-1	.	TRBJ1-2	TGTCTGAACAGGGAAGGCTACACCTTC	CLNREGYTF
.	TRBV11-1	few	TRBJ2-1	TGTGCCAGCAGCTTAGCGCTAGAGAACAATGAGCAGTTCTTC	CASSLALENNEQFF
TRBD1	TRBV30	few	TRBJ2-7	TGTGCCTGTATCACCGGGACAGGGTACTACGAGCAGTACTTC	CACITGTGYYEQYF
.	TRBV2	few	TRBJ2-5	TGTGCCAGCAGCCCAGACATTCTACAGACCCAGTACTTC	CASSPDILQTQYF
.	TRBV6-1	.	TRBJ2-3	TGTGCCAGCAGTGCAGGGGTAGATACGCAGTATTTT	CASSAGVDTQYF
TRBD1	TRBV7-2	few	TRBJ1-4	TGTGCCAGCAGCCGGGACAGGGATGCCGAAAAACTGTTTTTT	CASSRDRDAEKLFF
TRBD2	TRBV2	few	TRBJ2-3	TGTGCCAGCAGTGTCGGACTAGCGGCCAGAAATACGCAGTATTTT	CASSVGLAARNTQYF
TRBD2	TRBV9	.	TRBJ2-1	TGTGCCAGCAGCTCCCGTAGCGGGACCTCGATTGACAATGAGCAGTTCTTC	CASSSRSGTSIDNEQFF
.	TRBV30	.	TRBJ2-3	TGTGCCTGGATGACTGCTAGCACAGATACGCAGTATTTT	CAWMTASTDTQYF
.	TRBV9	few	TRBJ2-7	TGTGCCAGCAGCGAGCCGCTCCCGGGCGTTCAGGGCGAGCAGTACTTC	CASSEPLPGVQGEQYF
TRBD2	TRBV2	few	TRBJ2-3	TGTGCCAGCAGTGAAAATTGGGGGGGTACGCAGTATTTT	CASSENWGGTQYF
TRBD2	TRBV15	.	TRBJ2-5	TGTGCCACCAGCAGAGATTTCCAGACTAGCGGGGGGAATACCCAGTACTTC	CATSRDFQTSGGNTQYF
.	TRBV5-1	few	TRBJ2-5	TGCGCCAGCAGCTGGCTGGACTATGAGGGGGAGACCCAGTACTTC	CASSWLDYEGETQYF
TRBD2	TRBV28	few	TRBJ2-7	TGTGCCAGCAGTTTGCACGCTAGCGGGAGTTACGAGCAGTACTTC	CASSLHASGSYEQYF
.	TRBV9	.	TRBJ2-3	TGTGCCAGCAGCGTAGAGAGTAGCGGTACGCAGTATTTT	CASSVESSGTQYF
TRBD2	TRBV4-3	.	TRBJ2-7	TGCGCCAGCAGCCAAGATACTAGCGGAGACTCCTACGAGCAGTACTTC	CASSQDTSGDSYEQYF
TRBD1	TRBV29-1	few	TRBJ2-4	TGCAGTTTTCTGGGACAGAACAACATTCAGTACTTC	CSFLGQNNIQYF
TRBD1	TRBV29-1	.	TRBJ2-5	TGCAGCGTTGAGACAGGGCACCAAGAGACCCAGTACTTC	CSVETGHQETQYF
.	TRBV4-3	.	TRBJ1-1	TGCGCCAGCAGCCAAGATCGTGTCCGAGTTGTAACTGAAGCTTTCTTT	CASSQDRVRVVTEAFF